The 18 T cell receptor beta chains reported below all come from one sample, sequenced in a study of regulatory T cells in long-lasting Graves disease. The time point denotes: newly diagnosed GD, antithyroid drugs for less than 3 months. Preparation of the TCR library used RNA extracted from PBMCs. Researchers made TCR beta libraries by using iRepertoire HTBI primers and running Arm-PCR on CDR3 regions. TCRdb reprocessed the multiplex PCR reads via MiXCR and lists one record per CDR3 protein. The table shows roughly 350,000 distinct CDR3 sequences, with approximately 16% occurring only once. The same sample was also used in a study of T cells in Graves' hyperthyroidism and ophthalmopathy.

The sample was peripheral blood mononuclear cells (PBMCs), taken at new diagnosis, from a patient treated with antithyroid drugs. The receptors originated from a man between 35 and 55 years old with Graves disease.

This clonotype has ten or more counts. The chain uses TRBV11-3 and TRBJ1-2; 9 bases match TRBD1. The CDR3 consists of 14 residues. CDR1 and CDR2 (germline): SGHNT, YENEEA. V lost 6 bases, J lost 3 bases, and 5 bases stayed unmatched. In nucleotides, the CDR3 is TGTGCCAGCAGTTACAGGGGGCATGACTATGGCTACACCTTC. Translation: CASSYRGHDYGYTF.

This clonotype showed up many times. The J gene is TRBJ2-1, the V gene TRBV2; 10 bases are shared with TRBD1. The V segment lost 6 bases and the J segment 10 bases; nucleotides outside the gene matches: 12. The CDR3 consists of 15 residues. CDR1 and CDR2 from the germline V gene are SNHLY and FYNNEI. The chain's CDR3 is CASSDRDRGRAEQFF. CDR3 bases: TGTGCCAGCAGCGACCGGGACAGGGGTAGGGCGGAGCAGTTCTTC.

This clonotype was seen only a few times. This sequence joins TRBV7-2 and TRBJ2-1, with a tentative D call TRBD1 (5 bases). Trimming stripped 3 bases from V and 7 bases from J, with 13 bases between. CDR1 SGHTA and CDR2 FQGNSA come from the germline V gene. The CDR3 extends over 14 amino acids. The CDR3 here is CASSFGWGRNEQFF. In DNA form, the CDR3 reads TGTGCCAGCAGCTTCGGATGGGGCCGAAATGAGCAGTTCTTC.

In this sample, this clonotype turned up a few times. The germline gene is not matched at one end of the junction; a read error may be the cause. The chain recombines TRBV5-4 with TRBJ2-3; TRBD2 is a possible D gene (5 bases). This CDR3 comprises 14 residues. Germline assignment: CDR1 SGHNT and CDR2 YYREEE (reference sequence). CDR3 sequence reads: CASSVFGVGDTQYF. The CDR3 coding sequence is TGTGCCAGCAGCGTCTTCGGGGTGGGAGATACGCAATATTTT.

In its sample, this clonotype was seen many times. The CDR3 DNA reads as TGTGCCAGCAGTGATTTAGCAGATACGCAGTATTTT. Residues: CASSDLADTQYF. The chain has TRBV2 and TRBJ2-3; D call uncertain. CDR3 length: 12 amino acids. Germline-derived CDR1 and CDR2 are SNHLY and FYNNEI. V was cut by 3 bases and J by 4 bases, with 5 bases left in between.

There are many counts of this clonotype. The rearrangement joins TRBV2 to TRBJ1-2; 8 bases match TRBD1. The CDR3 contains 13 residues. Trimming removed 7 bases from V and 8 bases from J; junction bases left unmatched: 9. CDR1 is SNHLY, CDR2 FYNNEI, per germline. The CDR3 loop reads CASTLDRELGYTF. For the CDR3, the DNA is TGTGCCAGCACCCTGGACAGGGAATTAGGCTACACCTTC.

This clonotype was recorded a few times. The rearrangement joins TRBV6-1 to TRBJ1-1; a weak D match, TRBD1 (5 bases). CDR3 length: 14 amino acids. Trimming removed 7 bases from V and 5 bases from J, with 17 bases in between. Germline lookup yields CDR1 MNHNS and CDR2 SASEGT. In nucleotides, the CDR3 is TGTGCCAGCAATCTCCCGGGGCTCGTAACTGAAGCTTTCTTT. The encoded protein is CASNLPGLVTEAFF.

There are a few counts of this clonotype. The gene calls are TRBV27 and TRBJ1-2; 11 bases map to TRBD1. J gave up 4 bases and V 8 bases, and 6 bases lay outside the gene matches. This CDR3 is built from 14 residues. Germline V gene sequence: CDR1 MNHEY, CDR2 SMNVEV (reference sequence). The CDR3 nucleotides are TGTGCCAGCGGGACAGGGGGAATCATCTATGGCTACACCTTC. This codes for CASGTGGIIYGYTF.

Ten or more counts support this clonotype. This chain links TRBV18 with TRBJ1-5, with D perhaps TRBD1 (6 bases). Germline V CDR1 and CDR2: KGHSH, LQKENI. This CDR3 contains 13 residues. With 6 bases removed from V and 8 bases from J, the gap between germline ends came to 14 bases. The CDR3 DNA is TGTGCCAGCTCGTCAAGGGGGAGGGAGCCCCAGCATTTT. The encoded protein is CASSSRGREPQHF.

This clonotype has more than one count but fewer than ten. This chain uses TRBV7-3 with TRBJ2-5; 9 bases are a match to TRBD2. This CDR3 is 13 amino acids long. V gave up 4 bases and J gave up 5 bases; unmatched junction bases: 2. Germline lookup yields CDR1 SGHTA and CDR2 FQGTGA. CDR3 loop: CASSSGLAETQYF. The CDR3 region has the DNA TGTGCCAGCAGCTCCGGACTAGCGGAGACCCAGTACTTC. Full variable domain (outside the CDR3, taken from reference TRBV7-3 and TRBJ2-5): GAGVSQTPSNKVTEKGKYVELRCDPISGHTALYWYRQSLGQGPEFLIYFQGTGAADDSGLPNDRFFAVRPEGSVSTLKIQRTERGDSAVYLCASSSGLAETQYFGPGTRLLVL.

This clonotype was detected many times. The chain is built from TRBV4-3 and TRBJ2-3; TRBD1 is a possible D gene (5 bases). Trimming shortened V by 0 bases and J by 0 bases, and 13 bases separated the two germline ends. This CDR3 is built from 17 residues. Looked up from germline, CDR1 is LGHNA and CDR2 is YSLEER. CDR3 residues: CASSQDRTSLSTDTQYF. CDR3 bases: TGCGCCAGCAGCCAAGATAGGACAAGCCTAAGCACAGATACGCAGTATTTT.

The chain employs TRBV5-1 and TRBJ1-1, with D unresolved. The CDR3 is made up of 13 amino acids. V shed 7 bases and J shed 1 base, with 11 bases lying between them. CDR1 is SGHRS and CDR2 is YFSETQ in the germline V gene. CDR3 DNA sequence: TGCGCCAGCCGTCGGATTCCGAACACTGAAGCTTTCTTT. Its protein is CASRRIPNTEAFF. Full variable domain (rest looked up from reference TRBV5-1 and TRBJ1-1): KAGVTQTPRYLIKTRGQQVTLSCSPISGHRSVSWYQQTPGQGLQFLFEYFSETQRNKGNFPGRFSGRQFSNSRSEMNVSTLELGDSALYLCASRRIPNTEAFFGQGTRLTVV.

The table lists this clonotype with many counts. V is TRBV28 and J is TRBJ2-5; a possible D gene is TRBD1 (6 bases). The germline CDR1 and CDR2 sequences are MDHEN and SYDVKM. The CDR3 covers 16 residues. V lost 3 bases and J 2 bases, leaving 16 bases between the germline ends. The CDR3 DNA is TGTGCCAGCAGTTTTCTCCGGACAGCTACACAAGAGACCCAGTACTTC. Its translation: CASSFLRTATQETQYF.

This clonotype was counted ten times or more. V usage is TRBV28 and J usage is TRBJ2-2, with 10 nucleotides matching TRBD1. Germline V gene lookup returns CDR1 MDHEN and CDR2 SYDVKM. V lost 5 bases to trimming and J lost 7 bases; unmatched junction nucleotides: 7. This CDR3 region has 15 residues. CDR3 loop: CASSVPGQGFGELFF. The DNA for the CDR3 is TGTGCCAGCAGTGTACCGGGACAGGGGTTCGGGGAGCTGTTTTTT.

This clonotype was recorded at least ten times. The rearrangement joins TRBV28 to TRBJ1-2; D possibly corresponds to TRBD1 (5 bases). The CDR3 extends over 15 amino acids. V lost 1 base and J lost 4, with 13 bases in between. Germline V CDR1 and CDR2: MDHEN, SYDVKM. This CDR3 reads CASSLFVRQSYGYTF. CDR3 in DNA: TGTGCCAGCAGTTTATTTGTGAGACAGAGCTATGGCTACACCTTC.

The chain uses TRBV27 and TRBJ2-1; 14 nucleotides agree with TRBD2. The end of the DNA fits TRBJ2-3 better, so the J call may be wrong. The CDR3 spans 20 residues. The germline gives CDR1 MNHEY, CDR2 SMNVEV (reference sequence). CDR3: CASSTRLAGGTLRVADTQYF. The CDR3 DNA reads as TGTGCCAGCAGTACTAGACTAGCGGGGGGGACACTAAGGGTGGCAGATACGCAGTATTTT.

This clonotype was observed a handful of times. The chain is built from TRBV14 and TRBJ2-5; no reliable D call. Trimming pared 1 base from V and 2 bases from J, leaving 11 bases between. Germline CDR1 SGHDN, CDR2 FVKESK. The CDR3 is made up of 15 amino acids. The CDR3 DNA sequence: TGTGCCAGCAGCCAAGGGGGTAGCCTGCAAGAGACCCAGTACTTC. Amino acid sequence: CASSQGGSLQETQYF.

This chain's CDR3 is CASSQGARSWYEQYF. The CDR3 bases are TGTGCCAGCAGCCAAGGGGCCCGATCATGGTACGAGCAGTACTTC. V usage is TRBV14 and J usage is TRBJ2-7; D gene uncertain. The CDR3 has 15 residues. Germline lookup yields CDR1 SGHDN and CDR2 FVKESK. The V end lost 1 base, the J end lost 4 bases, and 14 bases lay between the germline ends.